Shown below are 25 T cell receptor beta chains from a single sample sequenced in a study of blood T cell repertoires in COVID-19. Using immunoSEQ multiplex PCR, the repertoire was profiled, and TCRdb retains in-frame clones only, with some absent. The repertoire holds 200,000 to 250,000 clones, with about 90% as singletons. Sequencing was done on a sample of peripheral blood. Every receptor here comes from a young man with COVID-19, enrolled during active disease.

The V gene is TRBV25-1, the J gene TRBJ1-4, with TRBD1 as a possible D gene (5 bases). The CDR3 covers 15 residues. Trimming took off 5 bases at V and 8 bases at J, with 18 bases between the two ends. CDR1 is MGHDK, CDR2 SYGVNS, per germline. The CDR3 region has the DNA TGTGCCAGCAGTAAGAGACCGGGACTGGGGGAAAAACTGTTTTTT. Translation gives CASSKRPGLGEKLFF.

This chain connects TRBV19 to TRBJ2-7; D unresolved. The CDR3 runs to 15 residues. Germline V CDR1 and CDR2: LNHDA, SQIVND (reference sequence). V was shortened by 2 bases and J by 0 bases, with 11 bases between the two germline ends. For the CDR3, the DNA is TGTGCCAGTAGTATATATTCGTACACCTCCTACGAGCAGTACTTC. This encodes CASSIYSYTSYEQYF.

The V and J genes are TRBV5-6 and TRBJ2-6; D remains ambiguous. The germline V gene has CDR1 SGHDT and CDR2 YYEEEE. The CDR3 spans 14 residues. The V end lost 7 bases, the J end lost 1 base, and 9 bases lay between the germline ends. The CDR3 region has the DNA TGTGCCAGCGCGATTTGGTCTGGGGCCAACGTCCTGACTTTC. Residues: CASAIWSGANVLTF.

The table lists this clone with a count of one. V usage is TRBV9 and J usage is TRBJ1-5; D ambiguous. The germline V gene encodes CDR1 SGDLS and CDR2 YYNGEE. Trimming took off 2 bases at V and 6 bases at J, with 9 bases between the two ends. The CDR3 loop spans 13 amino acids. CDR3 nucleotide sequence: TGTGCCAGCAGCGTGAGGGCAATTCAGCCCCAGCATTTT. Its protein is CASSVRAIQPQHF. The full variable domain, with the rest looked up from reference TRBV9 and TRBJ1-5, is DSGVTQTPKHLITATGQRVTLRCSPRSGDLSVYWYQQSLDQGLQFLIQYYNGEERAKGNILERFSAQQFPDLHSELNLSSLELGDSALYFCASSVRAIQPQHFGDGTRLSIL.

This chain uses TRBV2 with TRBJ1-3; D may be TRBD1 (5 bases). CDR1 SNHLY and CDR2 FYNNEI come from the germline V gene. Trimming shortened V by 8 bases and J by 0 bases, and 14 bases separated the two germline ends. The CDR3 runs to 15 residues. The CDR3 coding sequence is TGTGCCAGCTCACAGGAATCCCACTCTGGAAACACCATATATTTT. This translates into CASSQESHSGNTIYF.

This chain connects TRBV19 to TRBJ2-1; TRBD2 agrees at 10 bases. V dropped 3 bases and J dropped 2; count of bases not matched to a gene: 7. The germline CDR1 and CDR2 sequences are LNHDA and SQIVND (reference sequence). The CDR3 has 17 amino acids. Here the CDR3 reads CASSIGLAGDPYNEQFF. CDR3 in DNA: TGTGCCAGTAGTATTGGCCTAGCGGGAGATCCCTACAATGAGCAGTTCTTC.

This clone was picked up a small number of times. The rearrangement uses TRBV5-4 and TRBJ1-2; D may be TRBD1 (6 bases). This CDR3 comprises 15 residues. CDR1 and CDR2 from the germline V gene are SGHNT and YYREEE (reference sequence). V gave up 0 bases and J gave up 6 bases, with 15 bases separating them. CDR3 residues: CASSLAIRDIHGYTF. The CDR3 nucleotides are TGTGCCAGCAGCTTGGCGATTCGGGACATCCATGGCTACACCTTC.

The chain joins TRBV10-3 to TRBJ2-2, with 9 bases matching TRBD1. The V gene's germline CDR1 is ENHRY and CDR2 SYGVKD. V gave up 6 bases and J gave up 5 bases; unmatched junction bases: 7. This CDR3 has 15 amino acids. The chain's CDR3 is CAIREGQGRTGELFF. The CDR3 region has the DNA TGTGCCATCAGGGAGGGACAGGGTAGGACCGGGGAGCTGTTTTTT.

The V gene is TRBV14, the J gene TRBJ2-1; no clear D gene. The CDR3 has 14 amino acids. Germline lookup yields CDR1 SGHDN and CDR2 FVKESK. Between the trimmed V and J ends, which lost 0 bases and 4 bases, there was a span of 7 bases. CDR3 sequence: CASSQDFHYNEQFF. In nucleotides, the CDR3 is TGTGCCAGCAGCCAAGATTTTCATTACAATGAGCAGTTCTTC.

The genes are TRBV7-9 and TRBJ1-5; 9 nucleotides agree with TRBD1. This CDR3 contains 17 residues. Germline V gene data show CDR1 as SEHNR and CDR2 as FQNEAQ (reference sequence). The V and J ends lost 4 bases and 0 bases, in that order; junction bases with no gene match: 7. The CDR3 DNA is TGTGCCAGCAGCTCCGGGACAGGGTCGTATAGCAATCAGCCCCAGCATTTT. Translating gives CASSSGTGSYSNQPQHF.

The chain employs TRBV6-6 and TRBJ1-2, with TRBD1 as a possible D gene (6 bases). Germline V gives CDR1 MNHNY, CDR2 SVGAGI (reference sequence). V was shortened by 2 bases and J by 2 bases, with 15 bases between the two germline ends. The CDR3 is made up of 16 amino acids. CDR3 bases: TGTGCCAGCAGTTACGATGTCAGGGGAGCCAACTATGGCTACACCTTC. Protein sequence: CASSYDVRGANYGYTF.

This clone was counted only a few times. The chain recombines TRBV7-2 with TRBJ2-1; 11 bases map to TRBD2. Germline V CDR1 and CDR2: SGHTA, FQGNSA. J lost 6 bases, V lost 3 bases, and 4 bases had no gene match. The CDR3 runs 15 residues. This CDR3 is CASSLTSGTLNEQFF. The CDR3 DNA reads as TGTGCCAGCAGCTTGACTAGCGGGACCCTCAATGAGCAGTTCTTC.

This clone has a single count. V usage is TRBV7-8 and J usage is TRBJ1-4, with a tentative D call TRBD1 (6 bases). CDR1 is SGHVS, CDR2 FQNEAQ, per germline. This CDR3 contains 18 residues. Deletions cut 0 bases from V and 0 bases from J, with 14 bases between. The CDR3 DNA reads as TGTGCCAGCAGCTTAGCGTCTTACAGGGCTGCAACTAATGAAAAACTGTTTTTT. This encodes CASSLASYRAATNEKLFF.

This chain uses TRBV19 with TRBJ2-2; TRBD1 matches at 7 bases. The CDR3 has 16 amino acids. CDR1 is LNHDA and CDR2 is SQIVND in the germline V gene (reference sequence). V shed 1 base and J 0 bases; nucleotides not matched to a gene: 2. CDR3: CASSIVRGSNTGELFF. Written as DNA, the CDR3 is TGTGCCAGTAGTATAGTCAGGGGGTCGAACACCGGGGAGCTGTTTTTT.

V usage is TRBV2 and J usage is TRBJ2-7; 8 bases match TRBD1. V lost 4 bases to trimming and J lost 3 bases; unmatched junction nucleotides: 2. Germline V gives CDR1 SNHLY, CDR2 FYNNEI. The CDR3 loop spans 13 amino acids. CDR3 protein: CASSGQGNYEQYF. The CDR3 coding sequence is TGTGCCAGCAGTGGACAGGGGAACTACGAGCAGTACTTC.

This clone has just a few counts. V and J are TRBV19 and TRBJ1-2, with D possibly TRBD1 on 6 matching bases. CDR3 size: 15 residues. Germline CDR1 LNHDA, CDR2 SQIVND (reference sequence). V lost 7 bases and J lost 0, with 15 bases in between. In DNA form, the CDR3 reads TGTGCCAGTACCCCGACTGACAGGACTAACTATGGCTACACCTTC. Translating it yields CASTPTDRTNYGYTF.

This rearrangement joins TRBV4-2 to TRBJ2-1, with D hard to call. The CDR3 contains 13 residues. V was cut by 1 base and J by 16 bases, with 17 bases left in between. In germline, CDR1 is LGHNA, CDR2 YNFKEQ. For the CDR3, the DNA is TGTGCCAGCAGCCAAGTTGTTGGTAGCTCTTCATTCTTC. Protein sequence: CASSQVVGSSSFF.

CDR3 protein: CASSQNREAPGELFF. CDR3 sequence (DNA): TGTGCCAGCAGCCAGAACAGGGAAGCGCCCGGGGAGCTGTTTTTT. The chain links TRBV3-1 (or the pseudogene TRBV3-2) to TRBJ2-2; D might be TRBD1 (6 bases). Trimming removed 3 bases at V and 6 bases at J, with 14 bases between. The CDR3 is made up of 15 amino acids. The germline CDR1 and CDR2 sequences are LGHDT and YNNKEL (reference sequence).

The V call is TRBV6-5, the J call TRBJ2-7; D ambiguous. Germline values: CDR1 MNHEY, CDR2 SVGAGI. The ends were cut back, 2 bases at V and 2 bases at J, with 10 bases in the middle. The CDR3 is 14 amino acids. The CDR3 sequence is CASSYRGSTYEQYF. DNA of the CDR3: TGTGCCAGCAGTTACCGAGGTAGTACCTACGAGCAGTACTTC.

The chain recombines TRBV14 with TRBJ1-3; no definite D call. The germline V gene encodes CDR1 SGHDN and CDR2 FVKESK. This CDR3 region has 12 residues. V lost 4 bases and J lost 1, with 2 bases in between. CDR3 coding DNA: TGTGCCAGCAGCCTATCTGGAAACACCATATATTTT. Encoded protein: CASSLSGNTIYF.

The chain employs TRBV5-8 and TRBJ2-7, with 8 nucleotides matching TRBD2. The germline V gene has CDR1 SGHTS and CDR2 YDEGEE. There are 13 residues in the CDR3. The CDR3 sequence is CAAGRGRAYEQYF. As DNA, the CDR3 is TGTGCTGCCGGGAGGGGTCGAGCCTACGAGCAGTACTTC.

The chain is built from TRBV5-5 and TRBJ1-5, with TRBD1 as a possible D gene (6 bases). Germline assignment: CDR1 SGHKS and CDR2 YYEKEE (reference sequence). The CDR3 contains 14 residues. The V gene lost 3 bases and the J gene lost 6 bases, with 13 bases spanning the gap. DNA for the CDR3: TGTGCCAGCAGCTGGGACATTGGTCTTCAGCCCCAGCATTTT. Amino acids: CASSWDIGLQPQHF.

This rearrangement joins TRBV20-1 to TRBJ2-7; D perhaps matches TRBD1 (5 bases). The CDR3 is made up of 11 amino acids. CDR1 and CDR2 from the germline V gene are DFQATT and SNEGSKA (reference sequence). Trimming cost V 6 bases and J 2 bases, with 8 bases left between them. The CDR3 DNA follows: TGCAGTGCCCCGGACACCTACGAGCAGTACTTC. Amino acid sequence: CSAPDTYEQYF.

This chain uses TRBV19 with TRBJ2-3; weak D call: TRBD2 (6 bases). The CDR3 is 14 amino acids. Deletions cut 5 bases from V and 4 bases from J, with 13 bases between. CDR1 is LNHDA, CDR2 SQIVND, per germline (reference sequence). CDR3 in DNA: TGTGCCAGTAGTTTAGCGGTCCCCCCAGATACGCAGTATTTT. Its translation is CASSLAVPPDTQYF.

The chain recombines TRBV7-8 with TRBJ2-7, with 8 bases matching TRBD1. The CDR3 runs 13 residues. Germline lookup yields CDR1 SGHVS and CDR2 FQNEAQ. The J segment lost 12 bases and the V segment lost 5 bases, leaving 12 bases of the junction unmatched. The CDR3 is CASSEGRDRSPYF. The DNA of the CDR3 is TGTGCCAGCAGCGAGGGCCGGGACAGGTCTCCGTACTTC.